The entry below gives a single T cell receptor beta chain sequence along with its context. The target antigen is unknown. The junction shows a germline mismatch at one end, possibly a read error. CDR3 size: 12 residues. Germline CDR1 is MNHNS and CDR2 is SASEGT. Primers for the PCR totalled 60 Vbeta and 13 Jbeta. Data came from immunoSEQ multiplex PCR; TCRdb stores just in-frame clones and leaves some out. The table records 210,000 or so clones, approximately 90% of them present only once. The data originate from a study of cytomegalovirus exposure and HLA in healthy donors. Study-wide results and caveats: According to an earlier analysis, most TCR beta V segments yielded productive rearrangements about 87% or about 30% of the time. An ancestry cluster, one associated with Asian ancestry, reportedly showed fewer N-insertions than the roughly 670-donor mean in a later analysis.

The sequencing input was PBMCs. The receptor was derived from a woman in her late teens or twenties in good health and CMV-seronegative. The gene calls are TRBV6-1 and TRBJ1-2; tentative D call: TRBD1 (5 bases). CDR3 sequence reads: CASRGGDKGCTF. The CDR3 DNA reads as TGTGCCAGTAGGGGAGGGGATAAAGGCTGCACCTTC.